This T cell receptor beta chain was identified during a study of cytomegalovirus exposure and HLA in healthy donors. Study-wide points: In a later analysis, the majority of CMV-associated beta chains seemingly showed HLA restriction.

The CDR3 spans 15 residues. Germline CDR1 and CDR2: SGHRS and YFSETQ. The ends lost 0 bases at V and 10 bases at J; junction bases unmatched: 12. Primers included in the PCR were 60 Vbeta and 13 Jbeta primers. The assay was immunoSEQ multiplex PCR, and TCRdb's table has in-frame clones only and misses some. The sample has around 130,000 clones, over 80% seen once. As for this clone: No antigen is known for it.

The rearrangement joins TRBV5-1 to TRBJ2-5; 7 nucleotides agree with TRBD2. This receptor was taken from a young man in good health and CMV-seronegative. Sequencing input: PBMCs. CDR3 bases: TGCGCCAGCAGCTTGGCCGGGAGGCTTGGGGAGGTCCAGTACTTC. Protein: CASSLAGRLGEVQYF.